The T cell receptor beta chain described here comes from a study of regulatory T cells in long-lasting Graves disease. The CDR3 sequence is 12 residues long. The V end was cut by 3 bases, the J end by 0 bases, with 3 bases between. In its sample, this clonotype was seen many times. Time point indicated: newly diagnosed GD, antithyroid drugs for less than 3 months. Generation of the TCR library employed RNA extracted from PBMCs. Sequencing libraries for TCR beta were prepared with iRepertoire HTBI primers and Arm-PCR of CDR3 regions. Per the study methods: Among the samples, around 60 TRBV and some 13 TRBJ segments were identified. TCRdb recomputed calls from the multiplex PCR reads with MiXCR, one row per CDR3 protein. TCRdb assigned the V and J calls; the authors' analysis was not used. This sample has 510,000 or so distinct CDR3 sequences; more than 10% occur once, and the top ten carry approximately 9%.

The data were also submitted as part of a second study, on T cells in Graves' hyperthyroidism and ophthalmopathy.

Sample: peripheral blood mononuclear cells (PBMCs), taken at new diagnosis, from a patient treated with antithyroid drugs. The V call is TRBV12-3 or TRBV12-4, the J call TRBJ2-7; unclear D gene. This TCR was sampled from a young woman with Graves disease. The CDR3, as DNA: TGTGCCAGCAGTTTTACCTCCTACGAGCAGTACTTC. This translates into CASSFTSYEQYF.